These 12 T cell receptor beta chains originate from one sample sequenced in a study of technical replicates of blood from a handful of donors. Sequencing used immunoSEQ multiplex PCR; TCRdb keeps in-frame clones, though not all of them. Of several thousand clones listed, almost 97% are singletons. The sequencing input was PBMCs. These receptors came from a human donor in good health.

This chain joins TRBV6-4 and TRBJ2-1; 8 bases are a match to TRBD2. Germline CDR1 reads MRHNA; CDR2 reads SNTAGT. The CDR3 is 16 residues long. Trimming took 0 bases from V and 6 from J; bases not matched to a gene: 7. CDR3 coding DNA: TGTGCCAGCAGTGACTCTGCAGCGGGAGATTTCAATGAGCAGTTCTTC. It codes for CASSDSAAGDFNEQFF.

This clone was seen once. V gene TRBV30 combines with J gene TRBJ2-7; D perhaps matches TRBD1 (6 bases). Trimming stripped 3 bases from V and 0 bases from J, with 15 bases between. The CDR3 is 15 amino acids. CDR1 GTSNPN and CDR2 SVGIG come from the germline V gene (reference sequence). CDR3 bases: TGTGCCTGGAGCCCAGGGGCAGCCTTCTCCTACGAGCAGTACTTC. Amino acid sequence: CAWSPGAAFSYEQYF.

The chain joins TRBV19 to TRBJ2-1; TRBD2 matches at 13 bases. Germline loops: CDR1 LNHDA, CDR2 SQIVND (reference sequence). The CDR3 is 15 amino acids. V lost 2 bases, J lost 15 bases, and 10 bases stayed unmatched. The CDR3 region has the DNA TGTGCCAGTAGTATACGGGAGGGACTAGCGGGAATTCGGTTCTTC. As protein: CASSIREGLAGIRFF.

The chain joins TRBV7-2 to TRBJ2-2, with D possibly being TRBD2 (5 bases). CDR3 length equals 16 residues. The V gene lost 1 base and the J gene lost 0 bases, with 9 bases spanning the gap. CDR1 is SGHTA, CDR2 FQGNSA, per germline. The CDR3 region is CASSLGWTPNTGELFF. The CDR3 DNA reads TGTGCCAGCAGCTTAGGCTGGACTCCGAACACCGGGGAGCTGTTTTTT.

This chain connects TRBV6-1 to TRBJ2-5, with D perhaps matching TRBD1 (5 bases). Germline assignment: CDR1 MNHNS and CDR2 SASEGT. Trimming took 3 bases from V and 5 from J, leaving 16 bases between them. There are 15 residues in the CDR3. The CDR3 reads CASSDLGLGAETQYF. CDR3 DNA: TGTGCCAGCAGTGATTTGGGGCTTGGAGCGGAGACCCAGTACTTC.

The J gene is TRBJ1-2, the V gene TRBV7-3; 7 bases map to TRBD1. The germline V gene has CDR1 SGHTA and CDR2 FQGTGA. Losses at the gene ends were 1 base for V and 0 bases for J; bases not matched to a gene: 8. The CDR3 extends over 17 amino acids. Here the CDR3 reads CASSLNRDSITNYGYTF. The CDR3 DNA follows: TGTGCCAGCAGCTTAAACCGGGACAGCATAACTAACTATGGCTACACCTTC.

The rearrangement links TRBV28 to TRBJ2-2, with TRBD1 matching 8 bases. Trimming removed 8 bases from V and 7 bases from J; junction bases left unmatched: 6. This CDR3 contains 13 residues. Germline V CDR1 and CDR2: MDHEN, SYDVKM. This CDR3 is CASDGQGGGELFF. The DNA of the CDR3 is TGTGCCAGCGATGGACAGGGAGGCGGGGAGCTGTTTTTT.

The chain joins TRBV5-1 to TRBJ2-7; TRBD2 matches at 9 bases. The CDR3 is made up of 14 amino acids. Germline trimming cut 2 bases from V and 3 bases from J; bases unmatched to any gene: 3. Germline V gene data show CDR1 as SGHRS and CDR2 as YFSETQ. The CDR3 nucleotides read TGCGCCAGCAGCTTCAATAGCGGGAGCTACGAGCAGTACTTC. Translated: CASSFNSGSYEQYF.

J is TRBJ2-2 and V is TRBV30, with D possibly TRBD2 on 6 matching bases. Trimming removed 2 bases from V and 1 base from J, with 11 bases in between. Germline CDR1 GTSNPN, CDR2 SVGIG (reference sequence). This CDR3 is built from 15 residues. The CDR3 loop reads CAWSIGGGNTGELFF. In nucleotides, the CDR3 is TGTGCCTGGAGTATTGGGGGAGGGAACACCGGGGAGCTGTTTTTT.

The rearrangement uses TRBV5-1 and TRBJ2-2, with 9 bases matching TRBD1. The CDR3 covers 16 residues. The germline CDR1 and CDR2 sequences are SGHRS and YFSETQ. V was clipped by 5 bases and J by 6 bases; unmatched bases: 11. The CDR3 loop is CASRPRTGETPGELFF. CDR3 in DNA: TGCGCCAGCAGGCCTCGGACAGGGGAGACCCCCGGGGAGCTGTTTTTT.

This rearrangement joins TRBV27 to TRBJ2-1; D is possibly TRBD1 (6 bases). This CDR3 spans 15 amino acids. Germline CDR1 and CDR2: MNHEY and SMNVEV (reference sequence). V lost 3 bases to trimming and J lost 8 bases, with 17 bases between them. Here the CDR3 DNA reads TGTGCCAGCAGTTTGAATCAGGGGATAGGGGATGAGCAGTTCTTC. This sequence encodes CASSLNQGIGDEQFF.

The gene calls are TRBV2 and TRBJ2-7; TRBD2 might be the D (5 bases). This CDR3 is built from 12 residues. CDR1 SNHLY and CDR2 FYNNEI come from the germline V gene. V was trimmed by 1 base and J by 6 bases, leaving 7 bases between them. The CDR3 sequence: CASSEGAGEQYF. CDR3 nucleotide sequence: TGTGCCAGCAGTGAAGGGGCGGGCGAGCAGTACTTC.